This T cell receptor (beta chain) came from a study of cytomegalovirus exposure and HLA in healthy donors. The CDR3 is 16 amino acids. Germline assignment: CDR1 MNHEY and CDR2 SMNVEV (reference sequence). V was trimmed by 0 bases and J by 0 bases, leaving 11 bases between them. This PCR relied on a set of 60 Vbeta primers and 13 Jbeta primers. Clones were read by immunoSEQ multiplex PCR, and TCRdb kept only the in-frame ones, dropping some. The repertoire holds about 140,000 clones, with 65% to 70% as singletons. Findings and caveats of the study: TCR beta V- and J-gene trimming was later associated with a missense DCLRE1C variant.

This clone has a single count. As yet, its antigen is unknown. The sequenced sample consisted of PBMCs. The source of this sequence is a young man in good health and CMV-seropositive. The genes are TRBV27 and TRBJ1-1; D ambiguous. The CDR3 reads CASSLSSQVMNTEAFF. Here the CDR3 DNA reads TGTGCCAGCAGTTTATCCTCCCAGGTTATGAACACTGAAGCTTTCTTT.